This T cell receptor beta chain was captured in a study of blood T cell repertoires in COVID-19. Turning to the study itself: The study drew acute and convalescent COVID-19 samples from the United States, Italy and Spain. PBMCs, B-cell-depleted T cells, or T cells provided the cDNA or gDNA that made up the material.

The Seattle patients, enrolled during active infection, were followed longitudinally. Under the authors' procedure: Estimation of nucleated cell counts relied on the amplification of reference gene primers. Profiled with immunoSEQ multiplex PCR; TCRdb holds only in-frame clones, not every one. V and J calls and clone size are those listed in that table; D and trimming were worked out from the DNA. This table has 450,000 or so clones, about 90% appearing once. The sequence came from a man aged 18 to 29 with COVID-19, enrolled during active disease. Sample: peripheral blood.

CDR3 residues: CASSQRTGAHEQYF. Here the CDR3 DNA reads TGTGCCAGCAGCCAGAGAACAGGGGCCCACGAGCAGTACTTC. The chain has TRBV7-8 and TRBJ2-7; 7 bases line up with TRBD1. Germline trimming cut 5 bases from V and 5 bases from J; bases unmatched to any gene: 9. CDR1 is SGHVS, CDR2 FQNEAQ, per germline. The CDR3 runs 14 residues.